One sample yielded the 14 T cell receptor beta chains listed below, sequenced in a study of blood T cell repertoires in COVID-19. Clones were read by immunoSEQ multiplex PCR, and TCRdb kept only the in-frame ones, dropping some. The repertoire holds approximately 70,000 clones, with roughly 90% as singletons. Sequences were obtained from peripheral blood. These receptors were collected from a human donor in a cohort sampled during active COVID-19.

Only a few counts were recorded for this clone. The V call is TRBV5-1, the J call TRBJ1-6; a weak D match, TRBD1 (6 bases). The germline V gene encodes CDR1 SGHRS and CDR2 YFSETQ. This CDR3 is 16 amino acids long. Trimming removed 4 bases at V and 8 bases at J, with 19 bases between. CDR3 sequence: CASSVNQQGEDSPLHF. In nucleotides, the CDR3 is TGCGCCAGCAGCGTAAACCAACAGGGAGAGGATTCACCCCTCCACTTT.

The V gene is TRBV7-6, the J gene TRBJ2-5; 7 positions match TRBD1. V lost 4 bases and J lost 5; bases outside the gene matches: 10. This CDR3 is 15 amino acids long. Germline values: CDR1 SGHVS, CDR2 FNYEAQ. Here the CDR3 reads CASSSGQCAGETQYF. CDR3 DNA: TGTGCCAGCAGCTCGGGACAGTGCGCAGGTGAGACCCAGTACTTC.

The chain combines TRBV7-9 with TRBJ1-5; D not resolved. Germline assignment: CDR1 SEHNR and CDR2 FQNEAQ (reference sequence). There are 16 residues in the CDR3. Trimming pared 5 bases from V and 2 bases from J, leaving 16 bases between. CDR3 sequence: CASSPPGLAGNQPQHF. As DNA, the CDR3 is TGTGCCAGCAGCCCTCCAGGTCTAGCAGGCAATCAGCCCCAGCATTTT.

The CDR3 sequence is CASSLVGQPRTDTQYF. CDR3 DNA sequence: TGTGCCAGCAGCTTAGTAGGACAGCCCCGCACAGATACGCAGTATTTT. The J gene is TRBJ2-3, the V gene TRBV11-2, with a possible D match to TRBD1 (6 bases). Deletions cut 1 base from V and 1 base from J, with 12 bases between. Germline-derived CDR1 and CDR2 are SGHAT and FQNNGV. The CDR3 is 16 residues long.

This clone turned up a few times. This rearrangement joins TRBV27 to TRBJ1-6; D is perhaps TRBD1 (5 bases). The V end lost 6 bases, the J end lost 9 bases, and 15 bases lay between the germline ends. This CDR3 has 14 residues. The germline gives CDR1 MNHEY, CDR2 SMNVEV (reference sequence). CDR3 nucleotides: TGTGCCAGCAGGATCCAGGGTTCGCGTTCACCCCTCCACTTT. Its protein is CASRIQGSRSPLHF.

This rearrangement joins TRBV4-3 to TRBJ2-3; TRBD2 matches 8 bases. CDR3 size: 16 residues. Looked up from germline, CDR1 is LGHNA and CDR2 is YSLEER. V gave up 7 bases and J gave up 1 base; unmatched junction bases: 10. This chain's CDR3 is CASMVAWRGGTDTQYF. In nucleotides, the CDR3 is TGCGCCAGCATGGTAGCTTGGCGGGGGGGCACAGATACGCAGTATTTT.

This chain uses TRBV5-6 with TRBJ1-2; 8 nucleotides line up with TRBD1. This CDR3 is built from 15 residues. V lost 0 bases and J lost 2; bases outside the gene matches: 3. The germline V gene has CDR1 SGHDT and CDR2 YYEEEE. CDR3 DNA: TGTGCCAGCAGCTTGGCCGGACAGGGCAACTATGGCTACACCTTC. It is translated as CASSLAGQGNYGYTF.

This clone was seen once. The CDR3 loop is CASSVDLGGPTDTQYF. The CDR3 nucleotides read TGTGCCAGCAGCGTAGACCTGGGGGGACCCACAGATACGCAGTATTTT. V and J are TRBV9 and TRBJ2-3; D possibly corresponds to TRBD2 (6 bases). The CDR3 length is 16 residues. The germline V and J ends were trimmed by 0 bases and 2 bases, with 13 bases remaining between them. Germline CDR1 reads SGDLS; CDR2 reads YYNGEE.

The CDR3 region has the DNA TGTGCCACCAGCGAAGCGGGGGGGCTCTACGAGCAGTACTTC. The encoded protein is CATSEAGGLYEQYF. This chain joins TRBV15 and TRBJ2-7, with 10 bases lining up with TRBD2. The CDR3 length is 14 residues. Trimming removed 5 bases from V and 3 bases from J; junction bases left unmatched: 4. The germline V gene has CDR1 LNHNV and CDR2 YYDKDF (reference sequence). Complete variable domain (other parts from reference TRBV15 and TRBJ2-7): DAMVIQNPRYQVTQFGKPVTLSCSQTLNHNVMYWYQQKSSQAPKLLFHYYDKDFNNEADTPDNFQSRRPNTSFCFLDIRSPGLGDTAMYLCATSEAGGLYEQYFGPGTRLTVT.

This clone came up once. This chain joins TRBV27 and TRBJ2-7; a possible D gene is TRBD2 (5 bases). Trimming took off 7 bases at V and 2 bases at J, with 18 bases between the two ends. CDR3 length: 15 amino acids. The V gene's germline CDR1 is MNHEY and CDR2 SMNVEV (reference sequence). CDR3 residues: CASTTGGLVPYEQYF. Here the CDR3 DNA reads TGTGCCAGCACCACTGGAGGCCTAGTCCCCTACGAGCAGTACTTC.

The V call is TRBV5-1, the J call TRBJ1-1; D not certain. V lost 1 base to trimming and J lost 6 bases, with 7 bases between them. The CDR3 runs to 12 residues. Germline V CDR1 and CDR2: SGHRS, YFSETQ. CDR3 loop: CASSLTASEAFF. CDR3 DNA: TGCGCCAGCAGCTTGACAGCTTCTGAAGCTTTCTTT.

V and J are TRBV4-3 and TRBJ2-2, with 7 bases that match TRBD1. V lost 1 base, J lost 0 bases, and 2 bases stayed unmatched. The CDR3 sequence is 16 residues long. Germline-derived CDR1 and CDR2 are LGHNA and YSLEER. CDR3 sequence (DNA): TGCGCCAGCAGCCAAGGCCAGGGGGCGAACACCGGGGAGCTGTTTTTT. It codes for CASSQGQGANTGELFF.

This sequence joins TRBV9 and TRBJ2-7; D is possibly TRBD2 (6 bases). Germline loops: CDR1 SGDLS, CDR2 YYNGEE. The CDR3 runs to 15 residues. V was cut by 1 base and J by 0 bases, with 11 bases left in between. DNA for the CDR3: TGTGCCAGCAGCGTATGGGCGGGAAGCTCCTACGAGCAGTACTTC. Amino acids: CASSVWAGSSYEQYF.

V is TRBV6-6 and J is TRBJ1-2; D call uncertain. This CDR3 comprises 14 residues. Deletions cut 6 bases from V and 5 bases from J, with 16 bases between. The germline gives CDR1 MNHNY, CDR2 SVGAGI (reference sequence). The CDR3 bases are TGTGCCAGCAGCCCCGCCGGAGTTGGGTATGGCTACACCTTC. It encodes CASSPAGVGYGYTF.